Listed below are T cell receptor beta chains from one sample, sequenced in a study of blood T cell repertoires in COVID-19. Measured with immunoSEQ multiplex PCR; TCRdb has only the in-frame clones, and not every one. This table has hundreds of thousands of clones, around 86% appearing once. Material for sequencing was PBMCs or T cells enriched from blood (not recorded which). These TCRs come from a man between 18 and 35 years old who had recovered from COVID-19. Both conserved end residues are part of each CDR3. The D gene is left open where the match is weak. The size field is filled for only some rows; it gives once, few, many or a size class.

>TRBJ2-1|NA|TRBV6-5|TRBD2
CAGRGGLDNEQFF
TGTGCCGGGCGGGGGGGGCTGGACAATGAGCAGTTCTTC
>TRBJ2-3|NA|TRBV6-1|NA
CASSEGQRFTDTQYF
TGTGCCAGCAGTGAAGGCCAGCGTTTCACAGATACGCAGTATTTT
>TRBJ2-3|NA|TRBV5-1|TRBD2
CATRAGGGTDTQYF
TGCGCCACCAGAGCGGGAGGGGGCACAGATACGCAGTATTTT
>TRBJ1-2|NA|TRBV2|NA
CASNRWSEGYTF
TGTGCCAGCAATCGGTGGAGCGAAGGCTACACCTTC
>TRBJ1-5|once|TRBV3-1/TRBV3-2|NA
CASSLKFGEPQHF
TGTGCCAGCAGCCTTAAATTCGGGGAGCCCCAGCATTTT
>TRBJ2-7|once|TRBV27|TRBD1
CASKSTGDEQYF
TGTGCCAGCAAGAGCACAGGGGACGAGCAGTACTTC
>TRBJ1-1|few|TRBV12-3/TRBV12-4|NA
CASNHGAEAFF
TGTGCCAGCAACCATGGAGCTGAAGCTTTCTTT
>TRBJ1-6|NA|TRBV6-4|NA
CASSPDRSNSPLHF
TGTGCCAGCAGTCCTGACAGGAGTAATTCACCCCTCCACTTT
>TRBJ2-7|NA|TRBV2|TRBD1
CASSRGQGVAYEQYF
TGTGCCAGCAGCAGGGGACAGGGGGTGGCCTACGAGCAGTACTTC
>TRBJ1-1|NA|TRBV9|TRBD1
CASSGGGVGTEAFF
TGTGCCAGCAGCGGAGGGGGCGTTGGCACTGAAGCTTTCTTT
>TRBJ2-5|NA|TRBV5-1|NA
CASYEGAEETQYF
TGCGCCAGCTATGAGGGAGCGGAAGAGACCCAGTACTTC
>TRBJ2-7|NA|TRBV7-9|NA
CASSSPSSRYEQYF
TGTGCCAGCAGCTCCCCAAGCTCGAGGTACGAGCAGTACTTC
>TRBJ1-1|NA|TRBV10-3|NA
CAISGDTNTEAFF
TGTGCCATCAGCGGGGACACGAACACTGAAGCTTTCTTT
>TRBJ1-2|NA|TRBV11-3|NA
CASSLAVNYGYTF
TGTGCCAGCAGCTTAGCTGTTAACTATGGCTACACCTTC
>TRBJ1-2|NA|TRBV7-2|NA
CASSPDKNYGYTF
TGTGCCAGCAGCCCAGACAAAAACTATGGCTACACCTTC
>TRBJ1-4|NA|TRBV18|NA
CASSPRQGMHEKLFF
TGTGCCAGCTCACCAAGGCAGGGAATGCATGAAAAACTGTTTTTT
>TRBJ2-7|NA|TRBV27|TRBD1
CASRQDRGAYEQYF
TGTGCCAGCAGGCAGGACAGGGGGGCCTACGAGCAGTACTTC
>TRBJ2-1|NA|TRBV9|TRBD2
CASSVGGAGGAYNEQFF
TGTGCCAGCAGCGTAGGGGGCGCGGGGGGAGCCTACAATGAGCAGTTCTTC
>TRBJ1-5|few|TRBV5-5|TRBD1
CASSVGQGVNQPQHF
TGTGCCAGCAGCGTCGGACAGGGAGTAAATCAGCCCCAGCATTTT
>TRBJ2-5|NA|TRBV4-1|TRBD2
CASSQGPRGAYQETQYF
TGCGCCAGCAGCCAAGGTCCGCGGGGGGCTTACCAAGAGACCCAGTACTTC
>TRBJ2-4|once|TRBV6-5|TRBD2
CASSLRAGEANIQYF
TGTGCCAGCAGTCTACGAGCGGGGGAAGCAAACATTCAGTACTTC
>TRBJ2-1|NA|TRBV6-5|NA
CASQSGHSYNEQFF
TGTGCCAGCCAATCGGGACACTCCTACAATGAGCAGTTCTTC
>TRBJ2-3|NA|TRBV3-1/TRBV3-2|TRBD2
CASSQVSASGGRTDTQYF
TGTGCCAGCAGCCAAGTCTCGGCTAGCGGGGGCAGGACAGATACGCAGTATTTT
>TRBJ1-4|NA|TRBV28|NA
CASSSLRGPTNEKLFF
TGTGCCAGCAGTTCCTTAAGGGGTCCAACTAATGAAAAACTGTTTTTT
>TRBJ2-2|NA|TRBV18|NA
CASSPRLEGLNTGELFF
TGTGCCAGCTCACCACGATTGGAGGGACTGAACACCGGGGAGCTGTTTTTT
>TRBJ2-3|NA|TRBV7-9|NA
CASSLRGAATDTQYF
TGTGCCAGCAGCTTACGGGGGGCCGCGACAGATACGCAGTATTTT
>TRBJ1-4|NA|TRBV28|NA
CASSLYRVGEKLFF
TGTGCCAGCAGTTTGTACCGAGTTGGTGAAAAACTGTTTTTT
>TRBJ2-1|NA|TRBV19|NA
CASSMTWVTQFF
TGTGCCAGTAGTATGACTTGGGTCACGCAGTTCTTC
>TRBJ2-2|NA|TRBV7-7|NA
CASSSTGRYTGELFF
TGTGCTAGCAGCTCGACAGGGAGGTACACCGGGGAGCTGTTTTTT
>TRBJ1-4|NA|TRBV11-3|NA
CASSLLAGLGTNEKLFF
TGTGCCAGCAGCCTACTAGCGGGGTTGGGAACTAATGAAAAACTGTTTTTT
>TRBJ2-5|NA|TRBV7-2|NA
CASSLERETQYF
TGTGCCAGCAGCTTAGAGCGGGAGACCCAGTACTTC
>TRBJ2-3|NA|TRBV10-1|NA
CASSESRRVQGTDTQYF
TGCGCCAGCAGTGAATCCAGGAGGGTGCAAGGAACAGATACGCAGTATTTT
>TRBJ1-2|once|TRBV30|TRBD1
CAWSAGTDYYGYTF
TGTGCCTGGAGCGCCGGGACAGACTACTATGGCTACACCTTC
>TRBJ2-1|NA|TRBV7-2|NA
CASSPGSAYNEQFF
TGTGCCAGCAGCCCGGGTAGCGCTTACAATGAGCAGTTCTTC
>TRBJ2-5|NA|TRBV7-2|TRBD1
CASSLPGTAETQYF
TGTGCCAGCAGCCTTCCCGGGACAGCAGAGACCCAGTACTTC
>TRBJ2-3|NA|TRBV7-6|TRBD1
CASSLRGQGAPDTQYF
TGTGCCAGCAGCTTAAGGGGCCAGGGGGCACCAGATACGCAGTATTTT
>TRBJ2-3|NA|TRBV3-1/TRBV3-2|NA
CASSQDEVGPDTQYF
TGTGCCAGCAGCCAAGATGAGGTGGGTCCAGATACGCAGTATTTT
>TRBJ2-7|few|TRBV5-5|TRBD1
CASSLLLGQGAYEQYF
TGTGCCAGCAGCTTGTTGCTGGGACAGGGGGCTTACGAGCAGTACTTC
>TRBJ1-4|NA|TRBV5-6|NA
CATGRGEEKLFF
TGTGCCACGGGCCGGGGGGAGGAAAAACTGTTTTTT
>TRBJ2-1|NA|TRBV11-2|TRBD1
CASSLVYRGIYNEQFF
TGTGCCAGCAGCTTAGTTTACAGGGGAATCTACAATGAGCAGTTCTTC